Following are 19 T cell receptor beta chains from one sample sequenced in a study of cytomegalovirus exposure and HLA in healthy donors. The table came from immunoSEQ multiplex PCR; TCRdb's copy has only in-frame clones and leaves some out. The repertoire holds about 360,000 clones, with 86% as singletons. The sample consisted of PBMCs. These receptors originate from a young woman in good health and CMV-seronegative.

This clone was observed once. The chain is built from TRBV7-9 and TRBJ1-1; D might be TRBD1 (6 bases). The CDR3 has 11 residues. The germline CDR1 and CDR2 sequences are SEHNR and FQNEAQ (reference sequence). Trimming took off 5 bases at V and 11 bases at J, with 12 bases between the two ends. CDR3 region: CASSEKGVAFF. As DNA, the CDR3 is TGTGCCAGCAGCGAGAAGGGGGTGGCTTTCTTT.

The V call is TRBV9, the J call TRBJ1-1; the D gene is possibly TRBD1 (5 bases). V lost 0 bases to trimming and J lost 8 bases, with 8 bases between them. This CDR3 contains 12 residues. CDR1 and CDR2 (germline): SGDLS, YYNGEE. CDR3 sequence (DNA): TGTGCCAGCAGCGTAGCGGGGGGGGAAGCTTTCTTT. Its protein product is CASSVAGGEAFF.

V is TRBV7-9 and J is TRBJ1-4; TRBD1 might be the D (6 bases). Germline loops: CDR1 SEHNR, CDR2 FQNEAQ (reference sequence). CDR3 length: 16 amino acids. The V gene lost 5 bases and the J gene lost 0 bases, with 13 bases spanning the gap. CDR3 in amino acids: CASSPRTVATNEKLFF. The CDR3 nucleotides are TGTGCCAGCAGCCCTAGGACAGTTGCAACTAATGAAAAACTGTTTTTT.

The rearrangement links TRBV6-5 to TRBJ2-1, with 7 nucleotides matching TRBD2. The ends lost 4 bases at V and 1 base at J; junction bases unmatched: 1. The CDR3 is 14 residues long. CDR1 is MNHEY, CDR2 SVGAGI, per germline. CDR3 protein: CASSSSGSYNEQFF. CDR3 DNA sequence: TGTGCCAGCAGTTCTAGCGGATCCTACAATGAGCAGTTCTTC.

The chain links TRBV2 to TRBJ1-2; D is undetermined. V shed 3 bases and J shed 0 bases, with 5 bases lying between them. The CDR3 totals 13 residues. Germline-derived CDR1 and CDR2 are SNHLY and FYNNEI. The DNA of the CDR3 is TGTGCCAGCAGTGAGAGCACTAACTATGGCTACACCTTC. Translation: CASSESTNYGYTF.

This clone has just a few counts. In the same sample, other DNA sequences code for this CDR3. V and J are TRBV18 and TRBJ1-1, with a possible D match to TRBD1 (5 bases). Trimming took off 6 bases at V and 1 base at J, with 9 bases between the two ends. Germline assignment: CDR1 KGHSH and CDR2 LQKENI. This CDR3 comprises 13 residues. The CDR3 is CASSPQGNTEAFF. CDR3 DNA: TGTGCCAGCTCCCCCCAGGGGAACACTGAAGCTTTCTTT. Drawing the rest from reference TRBV18 and TRBJ1-1, the complete variable domain is NAGVMQNPRHLVRRRGQEARLRCSPMKGHSHVYWYRQLPEEGLKFMVYLQKENIIDESGMPKERFSAEFPKEGPSILRIQQVVRGDSAAYFCASSPQGNTEAFFGQGTRLTVV.

The rearrangement joins TRBV5-1 to TRBJ2-7; 9 bases are a match to TRBD1. The CDR3 length is 14 residues. V was pared by 1 base and J by 6 bases, with 5 bases of the junction left unmatched. The germline CDR1 and CDR2 sequences are SGHRS and YFSETQ. CDR3 coding DNA: TGCGCCAGCAGCTTGCTGGGACAGGGTTTCGAGCAGTACTTC. Translation: CASSLLGQGFEQYF.

This chain links TRBV2 with TRBJ2-1, with D possibly matching TRBD2 (6 bases). The CDR3 totals 15 residues. The germline CDR1 and CDR2 sequences are SNHLY and FYNNEI. V lost 7 bases and J lost 7, with 20 bases in between. CDR3 bases: TGTGCCAGCAACCTAGATGGGGGTGGGAGGAATGAGCAGTTCTTC. Translating it yields CASNLDGGGRNEQFF. Combining the CDR3 with reference TRBV2 and TRBJ2-1 gives the whole variable domain EPEVTQTPSHQVTQMGQEVILRCVPISNHLYFYWYRQILGQKVEFLVSFYNNEISEKSEIFDDQFSVERPDGSNFTLKIRSTKLEDSAMYFCASNLDGGGRNEQFFGPGTRLTVL.

The rearrangement links TRBV28 to TRBJ2-7, with D perhaps matching TRBD2 (5 bases). Germline assignment: CDR1 MDHEN and CDR2 SYDVKM. Trimming left V 5 bases short and J 2 bases short, with 16 bases between. This CDR3 has 15 amino acids. CDR3: CASSVSGIRAYEQYF. In DNA, the CDR3 is TGTGCCAGCAGTGTCTCGGGAATTCGGGCCTACGAGCAGTACTTC.

The V and J genes are TRBV9 and TRBJ2-2; 10 bases agree with TRBD2. The CDR3 extends over 18 amino acids. V was pared by 0 bases and J by 5 bases, with 10 bases of the junction left unmatched. Germline-derived CDR1 and CDR2 are SGDLS and YYNGEE. The CDR3 reads CASSVGPSGSRSTGELFF. As DNA, the CDR3 is TGTGCCAGCAGCGTAGGCCCTAGCGGGAGTAGGAGTACCGGGGAGCTGTTTTTT.

This chain joins TRBV2 and TRBJ2-6; TRBD1 is a possible D gene (6 bases). The CDR3 totals 16 residues. V was shortened by 9 bases and J by 0 bases, with 15 bases between the two germline ends. Germline V gene sequence: CDR1 SNHLY, CDR2 FYNNEI. The CDR3, as DNA: TGTGCCAGAGGGGGAATCGGACTCTCTGGGGCCAACGTCCTGACTTTC. Translated: CARGGIGLSGANVLTF. Using reference TRBV2 and TRBJ2-6 for the parts outside the CDR3, the full variable domain is EPEVTQTPSHQVTQMGQEVILRCVPISNHLYFYWYRQILGQKVEFLVSFYNNEISEKSEIFDDQFSVERPDGSNFTLKIRSTKLEDSAMYFCARGGIGLSGANVLTFGAGSRLTVL.

The J gene is TRBJ1-5, the V gene TRBV13; D possibly corresponds to TRBD1 (6 bases). Germline CDR1 is PRHDT and CDR2 is FYEKMQ (reference sequence). The CDR3 is 12 residues long. Deletions cut 6 bases from V and 5 bases from J, with 8 bases between. The CDR3: CASSKGDQPQHF. DNA of the CDR3: TGTGCCAGCAGTAAGGGGGATCAGCCCCAGCATTTT.

Regarding this clone: Other nucleotide sequences from this sample produce the same CDR3. The rearrangement uses TRBV28 and TRBJ1-5; a weak D match, TRBD1 (6 bases). V was shortened by 2 bases and J by 2 bases, with 7 bases between the two germline ends. This CDR3 has 14 residues. CDR1 and CDR2 from the germline V gene are MDHEN and SYDVKM. The CDR3 spells CASSLAGGNQPQHF. The CDR3 nucleotides are TGTGCCAGCAGTTTAGCAGGGGGCAATCAGCCCCAGCATTTT.

The genes are TRBV6-5 and TRBJ1-2; D is possibly TRBD1 (5 bases). Germline values: CDR1 MNHEY, CDR2 SVGAGI. Trimming cost V 6 bases and J 1 base, with 12 bases left between them. The CDR3 loop spans 14 amino acids. As DNA, the CDR3 is TGTGCCAGCAGACAGACGACAGTTAACTATGGCTACACCTTC. Encoded protein: CASRQTTVNYGYTF.

The CDR3 sequence is CASSLGRDTQYF. CDR3 DNA: TGTGCCAGCAGTTTAGGTCGGGATACGCAGTATTTT. The J gene is TRBJ2-3, the V gene TRBV28; D unresolved. CDR3 length equals 12 residues. Germline V gives CDR1 MDHEN, CDR2 SYDVKM. Trimming stripped 2 bases from V and 6 bases from J, with 6 bases between. Together with reference TRBV28 and TRBJ2-3, the CDR3 gives the full variable domain: DVKVTQSSRYLVKRTGEKVFLECVQDMDHENMFWYRQDPGLGLRLIYFSYDVKMKEKGDIPEGYSVSREKKERFSLILESASTNQTSMYLCASSLGRDTQYFGPGTRLTVL.

The rearrangement uses TRBV27 and TRBJ2-3, with D maybe TRBD2 (6 bases). Trimming removed 7 bases from V and 9 bases from J, with 23 bases in between. Per germline, CDR1 MNHEY and CDR2 SMNVEV (reference sequence). The CDR3 length is 15 residues. CDR3 sequence reads: CASTFGTSGEGTQYF. The CDR3 DNA reads TGTGCCAGCACCTTTGGGACTTCCGGAGAGGGCACGCAGTATTTT.

The chain links TRBV4-1 to TRBJ1-5; unclear D gene. Per the germline V gene, CDR1 is MGHRA and CDR2 is YSYEKL. This CDR3 comprises 16 residues. Trimming took off 1 base at V and 4 bases at J, with 14 bases between the two ends. CDR3 sequence: CASSQGQNPANQPQHF. The CDR3 region has the DNA TGCGCCAGCAGCCAAGGGCAGAACCCTGCTAATCAGCCCCAGCATTTT.

The rearrangement joins TRBV10-1 to TRBJ2-7; D perhaps matches TRBD1 (6 bases). CDR1 is WNHNN and CDR2 is SYGVQD in the germline V gene (reference sequence). The ends were cut back, 10 bases at V and 2 bases at J, with 15 bases in the middle. This CDR3 region has 13 residues. CDR3 in DNA: TGCGCCACCTCCCCAGGGGCGACCTACGAGCAGTACTTC. Amino acid sequence: CATSPGATYEQYF.

The chain combines TRBV15 with TRBJ2-3; 7 positions agree with TRBD1. The CDR3 loop spans 17 amino acids. Germline lookup yields CDR1 LNHNV and CDR2 YYDKDF (reference sequence). After removal of 1 base from V and 3 bases from J, the junction contained 10 bases not matched to a gene. CDR3 loop: CATSRGGPGQITDTQYF. The CDR3, as DNA: TGTGCCACCAGCAGAGGAGGGCCGGGACAGATAACAGATACGCAGTATTTT.